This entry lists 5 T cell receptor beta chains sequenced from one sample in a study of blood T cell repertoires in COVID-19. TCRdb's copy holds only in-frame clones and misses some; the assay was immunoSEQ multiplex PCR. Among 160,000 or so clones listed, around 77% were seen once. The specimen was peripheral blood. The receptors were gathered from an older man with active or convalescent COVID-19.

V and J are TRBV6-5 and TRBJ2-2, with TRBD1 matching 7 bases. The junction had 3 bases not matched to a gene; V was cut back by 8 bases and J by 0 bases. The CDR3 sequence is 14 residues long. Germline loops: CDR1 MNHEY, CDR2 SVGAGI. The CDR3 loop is CASEGQSNTGELFF. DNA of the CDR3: TGTGCCAGCGAGGGACAGTCGAACACCGGGGAGCTGTTTTTT.

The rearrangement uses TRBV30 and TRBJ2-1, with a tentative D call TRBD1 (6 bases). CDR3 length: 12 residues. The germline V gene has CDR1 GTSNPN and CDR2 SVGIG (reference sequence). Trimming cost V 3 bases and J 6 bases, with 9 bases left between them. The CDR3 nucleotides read TGTGCCTGGAGCAAAGGGGGCAATGAGCAGTTCTTC. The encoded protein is CAWSKGGNEQFF.

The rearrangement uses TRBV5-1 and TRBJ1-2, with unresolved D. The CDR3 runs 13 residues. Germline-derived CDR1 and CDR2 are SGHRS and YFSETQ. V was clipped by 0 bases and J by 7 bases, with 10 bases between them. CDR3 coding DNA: TGCGCCAGCAGCTTGGAAGGCGGGCCTGGCTACACCTTC. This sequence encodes CASSLEGGPGYTF.

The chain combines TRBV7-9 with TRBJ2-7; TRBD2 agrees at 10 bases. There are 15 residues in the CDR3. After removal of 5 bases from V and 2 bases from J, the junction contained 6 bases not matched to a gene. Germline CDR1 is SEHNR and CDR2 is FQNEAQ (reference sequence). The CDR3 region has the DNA TGTGCCAGCAGCCTAAGGACTAGCGGTCCCTACGAGCAGTACTTC. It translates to CASSLRTSGPYEQYF.

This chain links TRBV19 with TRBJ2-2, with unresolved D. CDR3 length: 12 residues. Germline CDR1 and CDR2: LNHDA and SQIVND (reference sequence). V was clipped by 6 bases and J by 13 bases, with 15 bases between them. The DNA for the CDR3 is TGTGCCAGTAGGGGCGAGTCGGCAAGGCTGTTTTTT. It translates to CASRGESARLFF.